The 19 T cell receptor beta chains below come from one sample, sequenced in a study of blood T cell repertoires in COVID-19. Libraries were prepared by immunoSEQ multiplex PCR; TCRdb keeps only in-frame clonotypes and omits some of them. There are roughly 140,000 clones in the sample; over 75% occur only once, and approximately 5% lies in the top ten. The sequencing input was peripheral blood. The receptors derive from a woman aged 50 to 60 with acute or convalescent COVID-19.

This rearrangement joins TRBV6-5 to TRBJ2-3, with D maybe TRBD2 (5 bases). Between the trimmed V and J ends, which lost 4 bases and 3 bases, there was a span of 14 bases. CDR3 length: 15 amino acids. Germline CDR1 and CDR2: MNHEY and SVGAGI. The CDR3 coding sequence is TGTGCCAGCAGTTGGACTTCCGGAGGAACAGATACGCAGTATTTT. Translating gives CASSWTSGGTDTQYF.

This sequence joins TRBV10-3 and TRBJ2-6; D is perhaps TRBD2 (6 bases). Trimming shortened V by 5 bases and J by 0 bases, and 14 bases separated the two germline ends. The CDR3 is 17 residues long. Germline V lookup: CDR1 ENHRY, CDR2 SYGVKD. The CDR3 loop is CAISYGPGGSGANVLTF. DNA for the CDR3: TGTGCCATCAGTTACGGCCCCGGGGGCTCTGGGGCCAACGTCCTGACTTTC.

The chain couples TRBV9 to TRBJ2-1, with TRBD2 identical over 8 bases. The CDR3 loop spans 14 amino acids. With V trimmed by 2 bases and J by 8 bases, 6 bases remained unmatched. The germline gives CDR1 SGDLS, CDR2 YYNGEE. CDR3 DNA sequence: TGTGCCAGCAGCGTGGGCGGGGGGTTTGATGAGCAGTTCTTC. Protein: CASSVGGGFDEQFF.

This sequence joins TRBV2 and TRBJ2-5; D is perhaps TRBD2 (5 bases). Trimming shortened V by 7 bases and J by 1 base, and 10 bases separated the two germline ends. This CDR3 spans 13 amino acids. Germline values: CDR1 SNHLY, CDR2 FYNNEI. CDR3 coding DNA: TGTGCCAGCACCACGGGGTTCCAAGAGACCCAGTACTTC. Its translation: CASTTGFQETQYF.

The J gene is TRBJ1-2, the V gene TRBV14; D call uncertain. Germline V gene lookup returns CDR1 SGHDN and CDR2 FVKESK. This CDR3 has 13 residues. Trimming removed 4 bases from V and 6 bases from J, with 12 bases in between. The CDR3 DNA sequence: TGTGCCAGCAGCCCCCGGGTCGCGGATGGCTACACCTTC. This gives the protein CASSPRVADGYTF.

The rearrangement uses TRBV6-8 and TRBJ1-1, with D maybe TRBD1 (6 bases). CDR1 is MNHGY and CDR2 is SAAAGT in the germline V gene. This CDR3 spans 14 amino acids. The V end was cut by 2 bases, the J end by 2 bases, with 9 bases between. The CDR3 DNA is TGTGCCAGCAGTTACGAGACAGGTAACACTGAAGCTTTCTTT. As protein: CASSYETGNTEAFF.

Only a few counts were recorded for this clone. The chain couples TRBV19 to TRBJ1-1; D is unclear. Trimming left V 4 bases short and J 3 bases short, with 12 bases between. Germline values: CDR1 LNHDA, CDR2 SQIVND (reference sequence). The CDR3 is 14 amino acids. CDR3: CASSTGRTYTEAFF. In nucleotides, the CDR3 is TGTGCCAGTAGTACCGGGAGGACCTACACTGAAGCTTTCTTT.

This chain's CDR3 is CASSFGREDTF. The CDR3 coding sequence is TGTGCCAGCAGCTTCGGCAGGGAGGACACCTTC. The rearrangement joins TRBV5-4 to TRBJ1-2; possibly TRBD1 for D (5 bases). This CDR3 region has 11 residues. Germline loops: CDR1 SGHNT, CDR2 YYREEE (reference sequence). Trimming removed 2 bases from V and 12 bases from J, with 11 bases in between.

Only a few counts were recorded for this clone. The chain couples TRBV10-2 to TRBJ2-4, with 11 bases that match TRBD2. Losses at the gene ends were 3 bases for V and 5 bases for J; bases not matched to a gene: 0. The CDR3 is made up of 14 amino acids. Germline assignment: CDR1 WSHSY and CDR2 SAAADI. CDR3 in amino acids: CASSDSGGENIQYF. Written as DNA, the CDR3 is TGCGCCAGCAGTGATAGCGGGGGGGAAAACATTCAGTACTTC.

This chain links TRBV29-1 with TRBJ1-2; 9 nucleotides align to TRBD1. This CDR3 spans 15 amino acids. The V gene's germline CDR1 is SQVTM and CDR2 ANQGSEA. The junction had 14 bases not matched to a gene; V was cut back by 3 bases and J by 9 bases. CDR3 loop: CSVDPGQGPMWSYTF. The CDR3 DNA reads TGCAGCGTTGACCCCGGACAGGGGCCTATGTGGAGCTACACCTTC.

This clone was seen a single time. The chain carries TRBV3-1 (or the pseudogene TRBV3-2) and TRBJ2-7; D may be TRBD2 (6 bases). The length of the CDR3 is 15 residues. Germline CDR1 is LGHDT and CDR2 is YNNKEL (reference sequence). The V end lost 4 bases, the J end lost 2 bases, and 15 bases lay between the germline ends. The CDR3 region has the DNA TGTGCCAGCAGCCGTGTTGGGGGGACGACCTACGAGCAGTACTTC. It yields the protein CASSRVGGTTYEQYF.

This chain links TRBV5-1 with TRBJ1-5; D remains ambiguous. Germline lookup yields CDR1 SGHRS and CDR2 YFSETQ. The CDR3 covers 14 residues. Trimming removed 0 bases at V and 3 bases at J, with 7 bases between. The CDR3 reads CASSLDGDNQPQHF. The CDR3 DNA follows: TGCGCCAGCAGCTTGGACGGGGACAATCAGCCCCAGCATTTT.

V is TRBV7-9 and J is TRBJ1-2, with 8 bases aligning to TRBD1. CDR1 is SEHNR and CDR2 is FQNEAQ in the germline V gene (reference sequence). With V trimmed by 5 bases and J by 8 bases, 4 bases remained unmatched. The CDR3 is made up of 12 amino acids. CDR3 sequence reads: CASSDRGGGYTF. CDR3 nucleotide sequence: TGTGCCAGCAGCGACAGGGGCGGCGGCTACACCTTC.

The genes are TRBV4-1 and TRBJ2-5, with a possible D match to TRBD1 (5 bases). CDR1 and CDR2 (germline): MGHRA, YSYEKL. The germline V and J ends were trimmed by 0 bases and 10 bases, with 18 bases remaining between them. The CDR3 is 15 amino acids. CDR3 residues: CASSQDQGKGRGQYF. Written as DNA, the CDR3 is TGCGCCAGCAGCCAAGATCAGGGAAAGGGGCGAGGCCAGTACTTC.

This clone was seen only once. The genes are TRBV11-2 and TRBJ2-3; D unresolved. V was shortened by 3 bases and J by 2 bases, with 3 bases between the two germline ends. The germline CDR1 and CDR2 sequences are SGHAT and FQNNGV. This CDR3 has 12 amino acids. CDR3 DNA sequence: TGTGCCAGCAGCTTCCACACAGATACGCAGTATTTT. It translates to CASSFHTDTQYF.

CDR3 nucleotides: TGTGCCAGCAGCTGGTCAGGGTTTTCCGACACTGAAGCTTTCTTT. This gives the protein CASSWSGFSDTEAFF. The J gene is TRBJ1-1, the V gene TRBV7-9; a weak D match, TRBD1 (5 bases). In germline, CDR1 is SEHNR, CDR2 FQNEAQ (reference sequence). Between the trimmed V and J ends, which lost 4 bases and 3 bases, there was a span of 15 bases. The CDR3 spans 15 residues.

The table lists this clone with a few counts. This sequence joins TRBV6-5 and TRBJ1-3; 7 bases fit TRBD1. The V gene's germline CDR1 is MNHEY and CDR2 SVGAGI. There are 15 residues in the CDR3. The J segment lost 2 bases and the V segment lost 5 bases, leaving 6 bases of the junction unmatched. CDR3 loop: CASSPTGYPGNTIYF. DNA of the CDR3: TGTGCCAGCAGTCCGACAGGGTACCCTGGAAACACCATATATTTT.

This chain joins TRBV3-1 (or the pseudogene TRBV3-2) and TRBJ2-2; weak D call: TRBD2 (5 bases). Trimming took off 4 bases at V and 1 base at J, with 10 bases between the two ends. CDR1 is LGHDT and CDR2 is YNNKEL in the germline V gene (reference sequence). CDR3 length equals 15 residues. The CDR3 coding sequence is TGTGCCAGCAGCCTTCAGGCGGGGAACACCGGGGAGCTGTTTTTT. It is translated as CASSLQAGNTGELFF.

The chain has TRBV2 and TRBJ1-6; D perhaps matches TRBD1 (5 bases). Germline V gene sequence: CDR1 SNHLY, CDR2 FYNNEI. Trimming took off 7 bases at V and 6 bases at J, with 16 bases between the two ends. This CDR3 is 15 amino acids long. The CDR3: CASKKTEIPNSPLHF. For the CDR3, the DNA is TGTGCCAGCAAGAAGACAGAAATTCCTAATTCACCCCTCCACTTT.